This T cell receptor beta chain came from a study of cytomegalovirus exposure and HLA in healthy donors. Of note for this clone: What it recognizes is unknown.

Trimming pared 0 bases from V and 5 bases from J, leaving 13 bases between. Germline assignment: CDR1 ENHRY and CDR2 SYGVKD. The CDR3 is made up of 15 amino acids. Whole-study results and caveats: A later examination showed that TCR association rates differed by HLA locus, with DRB1 most and HLA-C fewest. Researchers counted 164 TCR beta chains as cytomegalovirus-associated. Per published accounts, TCR beta sequences correctly predicted the HLA-A and HLA-B alleles of most subjects.

The PCR employed 60 Vbeta primers together with 13 Jbeta primers. Using immunoSEQ multiplex PCR, the repertoire was profiled, and TCRdb retains in-frame clones only, with some absent. This sample's table reports some 120,000 clones. Material: PBMCs. The origin of this receptor is a middle-aged man in good health and CMV-seropositive. The V gene is TRBV10-3, the J gene TRBJ1-1; D possibly corresponds to TRBD1 (6 bases). CDR3 in DNA: TGTGCCATCAGTGAGTCGAAACAGGGCCGTACTGAAGCTTTCTTT. Translating it yields CAISESKQGRTEAFF.